One and the same sample provided the 25 T cell receptor beta chains below, sequenced in a study of PD-1 blockade in classical Hodgkin lymphoma. Time point reported: cycle 4 day 1 (C4D1), after less than 7 weeks of nivolumab. All the patients suffered relapse after autologous stem cell transplantation, and brentuximab vedotin exposure differed. Measured with immunoSEQ multiplex PCR; TCRdb has only the in-frame clones, and not every one. The table has tens of thousands of clones, more than 80% seen once. Sequencing used peripheral blood mononuclear cells (PBMCs), obtained before the fourth cycle of nivolumab. Receptors were obtained from a human donor with classical Hodgkin lymphoma.

The CDR3 loop is CASSETFGTGAKGYTF. CDR3 DNA: TGTGCCAGCAGTGAAACGTTCGGGACAGGGGCTAAGGGCTACACCTTC. The chain employs TRBV2 and TRBJ1-2; TRBD1 matches 10 bases. CDR3 length equals 16 residues. The ends lost 2 bases at V and 8 bases at J; junction bases unmatched: 11. Germline CDR1 is SNHLY and CDR2 is FYNNEI.

This chain uses TRBV25-1 with TRBJ1-2, with 9 bases lining up with TRBD1. The CDR3 runs 14 residues. Germline V gives CDR1 MGHDK, CDR2 SYGVNS. J lost 9 bases, V lost 3 bases, and 8 bases had no gene match. CDR3: CASSDLGQGIRYTF. The CDR3 DNA reads TGTGCCAGCAGTGACTTAGGACAGGGGATCCGCTACACCTTC.

V is TRBV27 and J is TRBJ2-3; TRBD2 matches at 11 bases. J gave up 0 bases and V 7 bases, and 3 bases lay outside the gene matches. The CDR3 contains 15 residues. Germline V lookup: CDR1 MNHEY, CDR2 SMNVEV (reference sequence). CDR3 protein: CASKRTSGSTDTQYF. The CDR3 DNA is TGTGCCAGCAAGAGGACTAGCGGGAGCACAGATACGCAGTATTTT.

This chain links TRBV21-1 with TRBJ1-2; no check of the table's D call, TRBD1, against the DNA was made. TRBV21-1 is a pseudogene locus. This CDR3 is 17 amino acids long. The CDR3 reads CASSKAPKGKGYEGYTF. CDR3 coding DNA: TGTGCCAGCAGCAAAGCGCCGAAGGGGAAAGGCTATGAGGGCTACACCTTC.

The chain recombines TRBV30 with TRBJ1-1; no clear D gene. The CDR3 runs to 13 residues. CDR1 is GTSNPN and CDR2 is SVGIG in the germline V gene (reference sequence). Trimming removed 3 bases from V and 0 bases from J, with 8 bases in between. The CDR3 spells CAWRERLNTEAFF. DNA for the CDR3: TGTGCCTGGAGGGAAAGGCTGAACACTGAAGCTTTCTTT.

This clone was detected only once. DNA of the CDR3: TGTGCCAGCTCACCACAGATTTTGTTGGGGTCAGCTAACTATGGCTACACCTTC. Translated: CASSPQILLGSANYGYTF. The chain couples TRBV18 to TRBJ1-2; D is unresolved. The CDR3 runs to 18 residues. The V and J ends lost 1 base and 0 bases respectively, with 18 bases between them. Per germline, CDR1 KGHSH and CDR2 LQKENI.

The V call is TRBV5-1, the J call TRBJ2-2; TRBD1 matches at 7 bases. The junction had 1 base not matched to a gene; V was cut back by 2 bases and J by 3 bases. Germline V lookup: CDR1 SGHRS, CDR2 YFSETQ. The CDR3 contains 14 residues. The chain's CDR3 is CASSLGTDTGELFF. The CDR3 coding sequence is TGCGCCAGCAGCTTAGGGACAGACACCGGGGAGCTGTTTTTT.

This chain joins TRBV5-4 and TRBJ2-7; 9 nucleotides line up with TRBD2. V shed 4 bases and J 2 bases; nucleotides not matched to a gene: 10. The CDR3 is 16 amino acids. The germline gives CDR1 SGHNT, CDR2 YYREEE (reference sequence). The CDR3, as DNA: TGTGCCAGCAGCCGAGCGGGCGGGAGGGCCCCCTACGAGCAGTACTTC. Protein product: CASSRAGGRAPYEQYF.

The V and J genes are TRBV6-5 and TRBJ1-1; D unresolved. Germline CDR1 is MNHEY and CDR2 is SVGAGI. The CDR3 runs to 13 residues. V was cut by 6 bases and J by 11 bases, with 19 bases left in between. The CDR3 bases are TGTGCCAGCAGCCTAGGACCTTTAGAATACGCTTTCTTT. It is translated as CASSLGPLEYAFF.

The gene calls are TRBV7-8 and TRBJ2-7; D unclear. The CDR3 length is 14 residues. Trimming left V 3 bases short and J 1 base short, with 10 bases between. Germline-derived CDR1 and CDR2 are SGHVS and FQNEAQ. The CDR3 DNA is TGTGCCAGCAGCTTGCAGAGTCGTTCCTACGAGCAGTACTTC. It translates to CASSLQSRSYEQYF.

This chain links TRBV9 with TRBJ1-4, with 9 nucleotides matching TRBD1. This CDR3 contains 16 residues. V shed 4 bases and J 8 bases; nucleotides not matched to a gene: 12. Germline V CDR1 and CDR2: SGDLS, YYNGEE. DNA of the CDR3: TGTGCCAGCAGCCCCAACACAGGGGGCGCGCGGGAAAAACTGTTTTTT. Its protein product is CASSPNTGGAREKLFF.

This clone was detected only once. V is TRBV4-3 and J is TRBJ2-7; possible D gene TRBD2, 5 bases. CDR3 length: 16 residues. Germline assignment: CDR1 LGHNA and CDR2 YSLEER. Deletions cut 0 bases from V and 0 bases from J, with 12 bases between. Here the CDR3 DNA reads TGCGCCAGCAGCCAAGATCCAGCGGTACCCTCCTACGAGCAGTACTTC. This gives the protein CASSQDPAVPSYEQYF.

The V gene is TRBV28, the J gene TRBJ1-2; D remains unclear. Per germline, CDR1 MDHEN and CDR2 SYDVKM. The CDR3 is 15 residues long. Trimming removed 4 bases at V and 0 bases at J, with 12 bases between. The CDR3 spells CASSSRGTANYGYTF. The CDR3 nucleotides are TGTGCCAGCAGTTCAAGAGGAACTGCTAACTATGGCTACACCTTC.

V and J are TRBV6-5 and TRBJ1-3; 10 bases match TRBD1. The CDR3 contains 16 residues. Germline values: CDR1 MNHEY, CDR2 SVGAGI. V was pared by 4 bases and J by 4 bases, with 7 bases of the junction left unmatched. CDR3 residues: CASSSPRQGAGNTIYF. The CDR3 DNA is TGTGCCAGCAGTTCTCCTCGACAGGGGGCAGGAAACACCATATATTTT.

The V and J genes are TRBV2 and TRBJ2-2; D uncertain. There are 13 residues in the CDR3. Trimming removed 0 bases at V and 7 bases at J, with 6 bases between. Germline lookup yields CDR1 SNHLY and CDR2 FYNNEI. The CDR3 region has the DNA TGTGCCAGCAGTGAAGCTAGAGGCGGGGAGCTGTTTTTT. Translating it yields CASSEARGGELFF.

The gene calls are TRBV5-1 and TRBJ2-5; TRBD2 might be the D (6 bases). CDR1 and CDR2 from the germline V gene are SGHRS and YFSETQ. V lost 4 bases and J 5 bases, leaving 18 bases between the germline ends. This CDR3 comprises 15 residues. In nucleotides, the CDR3 is TGCGCCAGCAGCGGCGGGGAGCCGGGCGGGGAGACCCAGTACTTC. It specifies CASSGGEPGGETQYF.

For this clone: An end of the junction does not agree with germline; a read error may underlie this. Other nucleotide sequences from this sample produce the same CDR3. The V call is TRBV27, the J call TRBJ2-7; the D gene is possibly TRBD1 (7 bases). There are 14 residues in the CDR3. The V gene's germline CDR1 is MNHEY and CDR2 SMNVEV (reference sequence). CDR3 amino acids: CASSRQGGGYEQYF. The CDR3, as DNA: TGTGCTAGCAGTCGACAGGGAGGAGGCTACGAGCAGTACTTC.

The chain couples TRBV5-6 to TRBJ2-3; D remains unclear. The germline V gene encodes CDR1 SGHDT and CDR2 YYEEEE. V was cut by 1 base and J by 3 bases, with 9 bases left in between. The CDR3 has 14 residues. CDR3 loop: CASSLFGVTDTQYF. The CDR3 region has the DNA TGTGCCAGCAGCTTGTTTGGGGTGACAGATACGCAGTATTTT. Supplemented by reference TRBV5-6 and TRBJ2-3, the full variable domain reads DAGVTQSPTHLIKTRGQQVTLRCSPKSGHDTVSWYQQALGQGPQFIFQYYEEEERQRGNFPDRFSGHQFPNYSSELNVNALLLGDSALYLCASSLFGVTDTQYFGPGTRLTVL.

V usage is TRBV5-4 and J usage is TRBJ2-7, with 14 bases lining up with TRBD2. The length of the CDR3 is 16 residues. CDR1 is SGHNT and CDR2 is YYREEE in the germline V gene (reference sequence). V was pared by 2 bases and J by 5 bases, with 6 bases of the junction left unmatched. CDR3: CASSLGGLAGVHEQYF. CDR3 nucleotide sequence: TGTGCCAGCAGCTTAGGGGGACTAGCGGGAGTCCACGAGCAGTACTTC.

The chain employs TRBV4-1 and TRBJ2-4, with D perhaps matching TRBD1 (6 bases). V lost 0 bases to trimming and J lost 2 bases, with 20 bases between them. This CDR3 region has 19 residues. Germline CDR1 and CDR2: MGHRA and YSYEKL. DNA for the CDR3: TGCGCCAGCAGCCAAGATTTTAAGGTGACAGGTCCAACCAAAAACATTCAGTACTTC. As protein: CASSQDFKVTGPTKNIQYF.

The V call is TRBV7-2, the J call TRBJ2-3, with D unclear. The ends were cut back, 3 bases at V and 6 bases at J, with 13 bases in the middle. The CDR3 spans 14 residues. Germline CDR1 and CDR2: SGHTA and FQGNSA. The CDR3 region is CASSLAGPADTQYF. CDR3 sequence (DNA): TGTGCCAGCAGCTTGGCAGGTCCGGCCGATACGCAGTATTTT.

This clone has more than one count but fewer than ten. The chain combines TRBV7-9 with TRBJ2-3, with TRBD1 identical over 8 bases. V was clipped by 10 bases and J by 3 bases; unmatched bases: 12. The germline CDR1 and CDR2 sequences are SEHNR and FQNEAQ (reference sequence). This CDR3 is built from 15 residues. This CDR3 is CATAGGALRTDTQYF. The CDR3 region has the DNA TGTGCCACCGCAGGGGGCGCGCTTAGGACAGATACGCAGTATTTT.

The V and J genes are TRBV6-5 and TRBJ2-7; 9 nucleotides align to TRBD1. Trimming at V came to 6 bases and at J to 3 bases, leaving 9 bases not matched to a gene. Germline V CDR1 and CDR2: MNHEY, SVGAGI. This CDR3 contains 15 residues. The DNA for the CDR3 is TGTGCCAGCAGCATCACCGGACAGGGGTACTACGAGCAGTACTTC. Its protein product is CASSITGQGYYEQYF.

This chain connects TRBV10-3 to TRBJ1-1; D is ambiguous. Deletions cut 3 bases from V and 4 bases from J, with 3 bases between. The CDR3 extends over 11 amino acids. CDR1 and CDR2 from the germline V gene are ENHRY and SYGVKD. CDR3 DNA sequence: TGTGCCATCAGTGACACCACTGAAGCTTTCTTT. Its protein is CAISDTTEAFF.

The chain employs TRBV19 and TRBJ2-7; 9 positions agree with TRBD1. V was pared by 7 bases and J by 1 base, with 5 bases of the junction left unmatched. This CDR3 comprises 14 residues. Germline lookup yields CDR1 LNHDA and CDR2 SQIVND (reference sequence). CDR3 sequence reads: CASMQQGASYEQYF. The CDR3 DNA sequence: TGTGCCAGTATGCAACAGGGGGCGTCCTACGAGCAGTACTTC.